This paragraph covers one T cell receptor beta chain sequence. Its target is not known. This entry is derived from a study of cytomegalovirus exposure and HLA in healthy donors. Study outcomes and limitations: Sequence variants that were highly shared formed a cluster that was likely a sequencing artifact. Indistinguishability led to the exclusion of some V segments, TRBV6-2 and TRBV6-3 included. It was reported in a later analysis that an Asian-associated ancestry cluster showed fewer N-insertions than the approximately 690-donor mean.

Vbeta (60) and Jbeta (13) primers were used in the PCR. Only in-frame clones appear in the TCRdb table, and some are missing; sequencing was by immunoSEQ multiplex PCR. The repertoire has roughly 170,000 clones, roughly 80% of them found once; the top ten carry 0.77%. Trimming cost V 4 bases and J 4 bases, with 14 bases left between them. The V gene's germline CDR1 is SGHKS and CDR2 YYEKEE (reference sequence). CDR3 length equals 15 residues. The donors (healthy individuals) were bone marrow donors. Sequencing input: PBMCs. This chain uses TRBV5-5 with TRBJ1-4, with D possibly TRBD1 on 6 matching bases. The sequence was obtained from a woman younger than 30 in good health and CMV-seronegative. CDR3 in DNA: TGTGCCAGCAGCCTACTCACAGGGTTTAATGAAAAACTGTTTTTT. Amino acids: CASSLLTGFNEKLFF.